The clone carrying this TCR beta chain was seen a handful of times. Its antigen is still unknown. Authors' methods: Building a distant-metastasis classifier for papillary thyroid cancer drew on CDR3 differences across clinicopathological groups. TCRdb re-called clones from the PCR reads using MiXCR. TCRdb's processing, not the study's, gives the V and J calls here. In the table there are fewer than 5,500 clones, roughly 34% of which are singletons. Before thyroid surgery, none of the patients had received any treatment. The sample originates from a study of metastatic and nonmetastatic thyroid tumors. Overall study: The authors compared repertoires across blood and tumor or nodule tissue from malignant and benign thyroid patients. Overall study findings and caveats: Significantly greater TCR beta diversity was reportedly found in malignant thyroid tumors than in benign nodules (in blood and tumor).

The source is a female donor with papillary thyroid cancer or a benign thyroid nodule (not recorded which). Some clones in this sample may be carry-over from other donors' samples. The source material was adjacent normal tissue.

The CDR3 bases are TGTGCCAGCAGTTTGGAGAGGGTTGAAGCTTTCTTT. Translating it yields CASSLERVEAFF. This chain uses TRBV12-3 or TRBV12-4 with TRBJ1-1; no clear D. V was pared by 3 bases and J by 7 bases, with 9 bases between. CDR3 length: 12 amino acids.